These 18 T cell receptor beta chains came from one sample sequenced in a study of T cells in Graves' hyperthyroidism and ophthalmopathy. TCR beta CDR3 regions were amplified from RNA. TCR CDR3 regions were first amplified by RT-PCR with HTBI primers. MiXCR, run by TCRdb on the multiplex PCR reads, gives a single entry per CDR3 protein. The repertoire holds hundreds of thousands of distinct CDR3 sequences, roughly 15% seen once, with approximately 12% in the top ten. The sequenced sample consisted of blood. These receptor sequences come from a woman aged 45-59 years with Graves' ophthalmopathy.

There are many counts of this clonotype. This chain links TRBV7-9 with TRBJ2-7; tentative D call: TRBD1 (6 bases). This CDR3 comprises 13 residues. Germline V CDR1 and CDR2: SEHNR, FQNEAQ (reference sequence). The V gene lost 5 bases and the J gene lost 9 bases, with 17 bases spanning the gap. The DNA of the CDR3 is TGTGCCAGCAGCCAATCGGCAGGGGCTTGGCAGTACTTC. Residues: CASSQSAGAWQYF.

This clonotype was seen at least ten times. J is TRBJ1-1 and V is TRBV28; D remains unclear. The germline V and J ends were trimmed by 8 bases and 2 bases, with 9 bases remaining between them. There are 12 residues in the CDR3. Germline-derived CDR1 and CDR2 are MDHEN and SYDVKM. The CDR3 nucleotides read TGTGCCAGCCACGACGGAAACACTGAAGCTTTCTTT. Its protein is CASHDGNTEAFF. Supplemented by reference TRBV28 and TRBJ1-1, the full variable domain reads DVKVTQSSRYLVKRTGEKVFLECVQDMDHENMFWYRQDPGLGLRLIYFSYDVKMKEKGDIPEGYSVSREKKERFSLILESASTNQTSMYLCASHDGNTEAFFGQGTRLTVV.

This clonotype was observed a handful of times. The chain joins TRBV28 to TRBJ1-5; no clear D gene. The CDR3 is 14 amino acids. The germline CDR1 and CDR2 sequences are MDHEN and SYDVKM. Trimming stripped 1 base from V and 4 bases from J, with 8 bases between. The CDR3 DNA reads TGTGCCAGCAGTTTATACAGCCAGAATCAGCCCCAGCATTTT. This gives the protein CASSLYSQNQPQHF.

The J gene is TRBJ2-1, the V gene TRBV6-2 or TRBV6-3, with D perhaps matching TRBD2 (5 bases). The V gene's germline CDR1 is MNHEY and CDR2 SVGEGT. This CDR3 comprises 13 residues. Trimming cost V 0 bases and J 15 bases, with 15 bases left between them. The DNA for the CDR3 is TGTGCCAGCAGTTACTCGCGGGTTACGCGTAGGTTCTTC. It translates to CASSYSRVTRRFF.

V usage is TRBV4-1 and J usage is TRBJ1-1; no clear D. CDR1 is MGHRA, CDR2 YSYEKL, per germline. Deletions cut 4 bases from V and 3 bases from J, with 12 bases between. The CDR3 totals 14 residues. For the CDR3, the DNA is TGCGCCAGCAGCCCTAGGGAGTGGGACACTGAAGCTTTCTTT. Translating it yields CASSPREWDTEAFF.

This clonotype has only a few counts. The chain carries TRBV14 and TRBJ2-1, with 8 positions matching TRBD1. Germline trimming cut 0 bases from V and 5 bases from J; bases unmatched to any gene: 6. The CDR3 loop spans 16 amino acids. Germline lookup yields CDR1 SGHDN and CDR2 FVKESK. The CDR3 nucleotides read TGTGCCAGCAGCCAAGATATCGGACAGGGTAACAATGAGCAGTTCTTC. As protein: CASSQDIGQGNNEQFF.

This chain links TRBV12-3 or TRBV12-4 with TRBJ2-1, with no clear D. The length of the CDR3 is 12 residues. V lost 2 bases to trimming and J lost 9 bases, with 8 bases between them. The CDR3 spells CASSLLEIEQFF. The DNA for the CDR3 is TGTGCCAGCAGTTTACTAGAAATTGAGCAGTTCTTC.

The chain links TRBV19 to TRBJ2-5, with a possible D match to TRBD1 (7 bases). CDR3 length: 15 amino acids. The ends were cut back, 4 bases at V and 6 bases at J, with 18 bases in the middle. The germline CDR1 and CDR2 sequences are LNHDA and SQIVND (reference sequence). CDR3 in amino acids: CASSTSAGGMKTQYF. Here the CDR3 DNA reads TGTGCCAGTAGTACCTCGGCAGGGGGGATGAAGACCCAGTACTTC. Drawing the rest from reference TRBV19 and TRBJ2-5, the complete variable domain is DGGITQSPKYLFRKEGQNVTLSCEQNLNHDAMYWYRQDPGQGLRLIYYSQIVNDFQKGDIAEGYSVSREKKESFPLTVTSAQKNPTAFYLCASSTSAGGMKTQYFGPGTRLLVL.

This clonotype was observed many times. J is TRBJ2-7 and V is TRBV28, with a possible D match to TRBD1 (7 bases). The CDR3 totals 16 residues. V shed 4 bases and J shed 5 bases, with 21 bases lying between them. The germline CDR1 and CDR2 sequences are MDHEN and SYDVKM. In nucleotides, the CDR3 is TGTGCCAGCAGTTCCCCAGGGGGGATAATCCTCGACGAGCAGTACTTC. Protein product: CASSSPGGIILDEQYF. Full variable domain (outside the CDR3, taken from reference TRBV28 and TRBJ2-7): DVKVTQSSRYLVKRTGEKVFLECVQDMDHENMFWYRQDPGLGLRLIYFSYDVKMKEKGDIPEGYSVSREKKERFSLILESASTNQTSMYLCASSSPGGIILDEQYFGPGTRLTVT.

The chain has TRBV6-2 or TRBV6-3 and TRBJ2-7, with D tentatively TRBD1 or TRBD2 (5 bases each). The CDR3 covers 13 residues. The V gene lost 4 bases and the J gene lost 2 bases, with 9 bases spanning the gap. CDR1 is MNHEY and CDR2 is SVGEGT in the germline V gene. The CDR3 protein is CASSWRTPYEQYF. As DNA, the CDR3 is TGTGCCAGCAGTTGGAGGACACCCTACGAGCAGTACTTC.

This clonotype has a handful of counts. The chain carries TRBV24-1 and TRBJ1-5, with 10 bases that match TRBD1. The length of the CDR3 is 14 residues. In germline, CDR1 is KGHDR, CDR2 SFDVKD. V dropped 6 bases and J dropped 7; count of bases not matched to a gene: 5. Here the CDR3 reads CATSQTTGGQPQHF. As DNA, the CDR3 is TGTGCCACCAGTCAAACGACAGGGGGCCAGCCCCAGCATTTT.

This clonotype came up many times. The V and J genes are TRBV28 and TRBJ2-4; D may be TRBD1 (5 bases). The CDR3 totals 16 residues. The germline V gene has CDR1 MDHEN and CDR2 SYDVKM. Trimming removed 0 bases at V and 0 bases at J, with 9 bases between. The CDR3 sequence is CASSLWAGIAKNIQYF. The CDR3 region has the DNA TGTGCCAGCAGTTTATGGGCAGGGATAGCCAAAAACATTCAGTACTTC.

This clonotype was seen at least ten times. The rearrangement links TRBV19 to TRBJ2-7, with TRBD1 identical over 9 bases. V lost 6 bases to trimming and J lost 6 bases; unmatched junction nucleotides: 15. Looked up from germline, CDR1 is LNHDA and CDR2 is SQIVND (reference sequence). CDR3 length equals 16 residues. This chain's CDR3 is CASSPPGGTGRSEQYF. CDR3 sequence (DNA): TGTGCCAGTAGCCCGCCCGGGGGGACAGGGCGGTCCGAGCAGTACTTC.

This clonotype came up many times. The V and J genes are TRBV15 and TRBJ2-1; D is unresolved. With 0 bases removed from V and 0 bases from J, the gap between germline ends came to 6 bases. CDR1 and CDR2 from the germline V gene are LNHNV and YYDKDF (reference sequence). CDR3 length: 15 amino acids. The CDR3 loop is CATSRDKGSYNEQFF. In DNA form, the CDR3 reads TGTGCCACCAGCAGAGATAAGGGCTCCTACAATGAGCAGTTCTTC.

The sample holds many counts of this clonotype. V and J are TRBV5-1 and TRBJ2-3, with a weak D call TRBD2 (5 bases). CDR1 is SGHRS, CDR2 YFSETQ, per germline. V was cut by 4 bases and J by 4 bases, with 13 bases left in between. The CDR3 loop spans 14 amino acids. CDR3 sequence reads: CASSRGGLSDTQYF. The CDR3 DNA sequence: TGCGCCAGCAGCCGCGGCGGGTTATCAGATACGCAGTATTTT.

The table lists this clonotype with many counts. The V and J genes are TRBV20-1 and TRBJ2-1; a possible D gene is TRBD1 (5 bases). The CDR3 is 14 amino acids. V shed 2 bases and J shed 1 base, with 9 bases lying between them. The germline gives CDR1 DFQATT, CDR2 SNEGSKA (reference sequence). Here the CDR3 reads CSARQGISYNEQFF. The CDR3, as DNA: TGCAGTGCTAGACAGGGAATATCCTACAATGAGCAGTTCTTC.

V gene TRBV12-3 or TRBV12-4 combines with J gene TRBJ1-5; tentatively, D is TRBD1 (6 bases). Trimming removed 5 bases at V and 2 bases at J, with 10 bases between. The CDR3 is 14 residues long. As DNA, the CDR3 is TGTGCCAGCAGTGACAGGAGTGGCAATCAGCCCCAGCATTTT. Encoded protein: CASSDRSGNQPQHF.

This clonotype was picked up many times. This sequence joins TRBV6-2 or TRBV6-3 and TRBJ2-6; D may match TRBD1 or TRBD2 (6 bases each). The CDR3 totals 18 residues. V lost 2 bases and J 0 bases, leaving 14 bases between the germline ends. Per the germline V gene, CDR1 is MNHEY and CDR2 is SVGEGT. In nucleotides, the CDR3 is TGTGCCAGCAGTTACGAAGGGGGAGGCCTCTCTGGGGCCAACGTCCTGACTTTC. Its protein product is CASSYEGGGLSGANVLTF.